This T cell receptor (beta chain) appears in the sequencing data of a study of blood T cell repertoires in COVID-19. Across the whole study: Nucleic acid was either cDNA or gDNA, and it came from T cells, B-cell-depleted T cells, or PBMCs.

Only in-frame clones appear in the TCRdb table, and some are missing; sequencing was by immunoSEQ multiplex PCR. The sample carries some 250,000 clones, roughly 87% recorded once. Germline CDR1 and CDR2: GTSNPN and SVGIG (reference sequence). The CDR3 spans 16 residues. V lost 0 bases and J 2 bases, leaving 14 bases between the germline ends. The receptor's source is a man aged 55-75 years who had recovered from COVID-19. Sequencing was performed on peripheral blood. V usage is TRBV30 and J usage is TRBJ2-1; D call uncertain. CDR3 nucleotide sequence: TGTGCCTGGAGTGTAGATTCAAGCGTACCCTACAATGAGCAGTTCTTC. As protein: CAWSVDSSVPYNEQFF.